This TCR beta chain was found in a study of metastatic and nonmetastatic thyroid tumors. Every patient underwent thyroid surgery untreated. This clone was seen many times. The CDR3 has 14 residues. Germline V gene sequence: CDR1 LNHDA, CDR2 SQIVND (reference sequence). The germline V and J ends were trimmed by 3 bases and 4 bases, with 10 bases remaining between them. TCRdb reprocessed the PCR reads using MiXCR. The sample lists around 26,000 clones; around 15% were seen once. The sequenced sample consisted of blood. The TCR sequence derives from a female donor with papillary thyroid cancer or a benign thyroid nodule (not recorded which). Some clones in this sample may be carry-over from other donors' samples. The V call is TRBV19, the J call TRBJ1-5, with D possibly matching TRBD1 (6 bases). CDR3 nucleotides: TGTGCCAGTAGTATGGACAGCCTGAATCAGCCCCAGCATTTT. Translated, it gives CASSMDSLNQPQHF.